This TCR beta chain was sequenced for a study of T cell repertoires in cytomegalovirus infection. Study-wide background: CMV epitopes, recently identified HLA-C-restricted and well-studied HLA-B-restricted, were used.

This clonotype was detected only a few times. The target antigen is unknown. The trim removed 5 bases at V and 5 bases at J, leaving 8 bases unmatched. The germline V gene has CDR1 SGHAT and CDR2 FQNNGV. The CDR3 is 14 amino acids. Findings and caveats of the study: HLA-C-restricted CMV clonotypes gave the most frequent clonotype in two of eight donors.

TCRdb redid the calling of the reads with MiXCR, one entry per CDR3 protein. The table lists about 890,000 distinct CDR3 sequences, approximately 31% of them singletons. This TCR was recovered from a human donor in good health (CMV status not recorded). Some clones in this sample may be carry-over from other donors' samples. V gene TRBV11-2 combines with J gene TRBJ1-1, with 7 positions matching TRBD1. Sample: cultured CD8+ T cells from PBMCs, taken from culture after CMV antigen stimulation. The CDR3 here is CASSPRQGKTEAFF. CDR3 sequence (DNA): TGTGCCAGCAGCCCGAGACAGGGAAAAACTGAAGCTTTCTTT.